Detailed here is one TCR beta chain. The antigen is not known. An end of the junction does not agree with germline; a read error may underlie this. Germline V gene sequence: CDR1 SEHNR, CDR2 FQNEAQ (reference sequence). This CDR3 has 17 residues. It was with 60 Vbeta and 13 Jbeta primers that the PCR ran. Sequencing was performed with immunoSEQ multiplex PCR; in TCRdb, only in-frame clones are kept and a portion is missing. The table has roughly 60,000 clones, about 70% seen once. This specimen belongs to a study of cytomegalovirus exposure and HLA in healthy donors. Study-wide points: Reports state that TCR beta sequences accurately predicted most subjects' HLA-A and HLA-B alleles. Immune exposure was documented only through CMV serostatus.

These donors counted as nominally healthy when sampled, but unrecorded immune exposures were likely. Sequencing used PBMCs. This sequence was found in a woman in her sixties or seventies in good health and CMV-seropositive. This rearrangement joins TRBV7-9 to TRBJ1-2; TRBD1 agrees at 12 bases. CDR3 sequence reads: CSSSPGQGATRAYGYTF. For the CDR3, the DNA is TGTTCCAGCAGCCCGGGACAGGGGGCGACGCGGGCCTATGGCTACACCTTC.